This T cell receptor beta chain was observed in a study of blood T cell repertoires in COVID-19. Trimming took off 8 bases at V and 0 bases at J, with 11 bases between the two ends. The length of the CDR3 is 14 residues. Looked up from germline, CDR1 is LNHDA and CDR2 is SQIVND (reference sequence). The protocol was immunoSEQ multiplex PCR, while the TCRdb copy is restricted to in-frame clones and leaves out a portion. The table has approximately 44,000 clones, roughly 90% seen once. The sequence derives from a human donor in a cohort sampled during active COVID-19. The J gene is TRBJ2-4, the V gene TRBV19, with unresolved D. Sequenced material: peripheral blood. The CDR3 protein is CASGTELAKNIQYF. DNA of the CDR3: TGTGCCAGTGGAACAGAGCTAGCCAAAAACATTCAGTACTTC.